This TCR beta chain was recovered during a study of identical twins. V lost 2 bases and J lost 2, with 5 bases in between. Per the germline V gene, CDR1 is SGHTA and CDR2 is FQGTGA. The CDR3 extends over 13 amino acids. There are a few counts of this clonotype. A much larger clone lies a single base off, so this may be a read error. TCRdb used MiXCR to reprocess the 5' RACE reads, holding one entry per CDR3 protein. The sample has a few hundred thousand distinct CDR3 sequences; 13% to 15% are singletons. The data were also submitted as part of a second study, on yellow fever vaccine responses in identical twins.

This sequence joins TRBV7-3 and TRBJ2-3; D is undetermined. Material for sequencing was CD4+ T cells sorted from blood. The receptor was isolated from a woman between 18 and 29 years old in good health. The chain's CDR3 is CASSLATTDTQYF. CDR3 nucleotide sequence: TGTGCCAGCAGCTTAGCTACCACAGATACGCAGTATTTT. Full variable domain (rest looked up from reference TRBV7-3 and TRBJ2-3): GAGVSQTPSNKVTEKGKYVELRCDPISGHTALYWYRQSLGQGPEFLIYFQGTGAADDSGLPNDRFFAVRPEGSVSTLKIQRTERGDSAVYLCASSLATTDTQYFGPGTRLTVL.